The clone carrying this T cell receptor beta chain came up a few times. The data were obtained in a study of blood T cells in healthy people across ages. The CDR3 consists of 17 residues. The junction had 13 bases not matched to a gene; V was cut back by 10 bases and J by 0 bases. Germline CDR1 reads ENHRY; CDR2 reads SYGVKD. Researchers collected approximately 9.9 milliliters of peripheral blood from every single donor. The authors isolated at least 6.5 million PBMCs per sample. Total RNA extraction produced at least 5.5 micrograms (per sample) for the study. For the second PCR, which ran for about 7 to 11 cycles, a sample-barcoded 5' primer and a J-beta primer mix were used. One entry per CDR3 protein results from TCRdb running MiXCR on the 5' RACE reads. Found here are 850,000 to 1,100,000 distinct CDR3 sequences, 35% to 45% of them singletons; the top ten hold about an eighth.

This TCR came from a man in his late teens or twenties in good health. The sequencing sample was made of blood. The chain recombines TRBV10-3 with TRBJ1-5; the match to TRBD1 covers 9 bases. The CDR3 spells CATQTGTGPYSNQPQHF. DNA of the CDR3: TGTGCCACACAGACCGGGACAGGGCCTTATAGCAATCAGCCCCAGCATTTT.